The clone carrying this T cell receptor beta chain has only one observation. Its antigen is currently unknown. The ends were cut back, 0 bases at V and 3 bases at J, with 12 bases in the middle. In germline, CDR1 is LGHNA, CDR2 YNFKEQ. The CDR3 runs to 16 residues. The data were obtained in a study of T cell responses to AZD1222 COVID-19 vaccine. Study-wide points: Nearly half of spike-specific TCRs reportedly target variant regions that are unmutated in the B.1.351 and B.1.1.7 variants. Of the AZD1222 recipients, only 5 to 7 were seropositive at baseline. Clonal diversity may have been underestimated, and the donors were mostly white British, with more females than males.

Data came from immunoSEQ multiplex PCR; TCRdb stores just in-frame clones and leaves some out. The sample records about 150,000 clones, 90% being singletons. This sequence was found in an adult in good health. The chain recombines TRBV4-2 with TRBJ1-5; D unresolved. The sample was peripheral blood, taken on day 0 of AZD1222 vaccination. Here the CDR3 DNA reads TGTGCCAGCAGCCAAGATCCGGGATCGAACAATCAGCCCCAGCATTTT. Translation gives CASSQDPGSNNQPQHF.